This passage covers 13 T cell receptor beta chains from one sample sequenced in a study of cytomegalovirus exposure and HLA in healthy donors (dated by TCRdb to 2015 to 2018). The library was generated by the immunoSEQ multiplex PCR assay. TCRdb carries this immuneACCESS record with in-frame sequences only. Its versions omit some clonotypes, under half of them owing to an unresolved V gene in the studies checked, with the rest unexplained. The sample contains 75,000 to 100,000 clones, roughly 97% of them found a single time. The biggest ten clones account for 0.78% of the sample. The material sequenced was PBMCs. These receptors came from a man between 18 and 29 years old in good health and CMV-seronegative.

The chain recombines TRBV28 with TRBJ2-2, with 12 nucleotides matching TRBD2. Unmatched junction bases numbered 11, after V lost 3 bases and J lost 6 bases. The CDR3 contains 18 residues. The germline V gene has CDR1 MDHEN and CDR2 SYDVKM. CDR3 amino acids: CASSFSGLAGGRAGELFF. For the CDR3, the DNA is TGTGCCAGCAGTTTCTCCGGCCTAGCGGGAGGGAGGGCCGGGGAGCTGTTTTTT.

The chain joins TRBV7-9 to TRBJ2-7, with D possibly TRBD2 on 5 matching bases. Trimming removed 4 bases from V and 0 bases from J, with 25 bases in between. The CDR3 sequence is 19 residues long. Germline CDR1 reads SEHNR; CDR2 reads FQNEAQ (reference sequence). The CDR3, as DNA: TGTGCCAGCAGCTCTTCGCCTGGCGGGCGAATCGGTAGCTCCTACGAGCAGTACTTC. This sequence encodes CASSSSPGGRIGSSYEQYF.

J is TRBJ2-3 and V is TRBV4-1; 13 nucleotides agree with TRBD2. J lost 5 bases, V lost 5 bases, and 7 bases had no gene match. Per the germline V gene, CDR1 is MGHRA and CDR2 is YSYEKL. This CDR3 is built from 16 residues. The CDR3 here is CASSVETSGRKDTQYF. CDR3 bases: TGCGCCAGCAGCGTAGAGACTAGCGGGAGGAAAGATACGCAGTATTTT.

CDR3 region: CAISSGTGTTGELFF. The CDR3 coding sequence is TGTGCCATCAGCTCCGGAACAGGGACCACCGGGGAGCTGTTTTTT. The chain joins TRBV10-3 to TRBJ2-2; D possibly corresponds to TRBD1 (6 bases). V shed 6 bases and J shed 4 bases, with 15 bases lying between them. Germline assignment: CDR1 ENHRY and CDR2 SYGVKD. This CDR3 is built from 15 residues.

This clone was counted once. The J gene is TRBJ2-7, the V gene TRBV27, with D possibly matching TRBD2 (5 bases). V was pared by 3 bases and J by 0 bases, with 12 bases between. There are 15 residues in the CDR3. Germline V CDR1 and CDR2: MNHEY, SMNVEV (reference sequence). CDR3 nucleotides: TGTGCCAGCAGTTTCGGGGTGGGAGTCTCCTACGAGCAGTACTTC. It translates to CASSFGVGVSYEQYF.

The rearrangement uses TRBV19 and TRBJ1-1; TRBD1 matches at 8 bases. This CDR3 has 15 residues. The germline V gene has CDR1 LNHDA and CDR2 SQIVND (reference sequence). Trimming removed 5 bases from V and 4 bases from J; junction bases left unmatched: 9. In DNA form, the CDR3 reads TGTGCCAGTAGTGGACAGGGTGAAACGGGCACTGAAGCTTTCTTT. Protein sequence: CASSGQGETGTEAFF.

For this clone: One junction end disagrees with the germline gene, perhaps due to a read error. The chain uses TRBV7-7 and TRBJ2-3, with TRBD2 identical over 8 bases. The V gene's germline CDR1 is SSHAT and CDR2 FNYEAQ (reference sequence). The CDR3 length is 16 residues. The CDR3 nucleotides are TGTGCTAGCAGCTTAGGACTAGCCAAAAGCACAGATACGCAGTATTTT. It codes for CASSLGLAKSTDTQYF.

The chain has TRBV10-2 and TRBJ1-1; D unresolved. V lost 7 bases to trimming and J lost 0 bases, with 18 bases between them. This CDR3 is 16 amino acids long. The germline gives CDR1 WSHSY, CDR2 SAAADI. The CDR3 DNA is TGCGCCAGCACCAAAATAGGAGTAGGCCTGAACACTGAAGCTTTCTTT. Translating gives CASTKIGVGLNTEAFF.

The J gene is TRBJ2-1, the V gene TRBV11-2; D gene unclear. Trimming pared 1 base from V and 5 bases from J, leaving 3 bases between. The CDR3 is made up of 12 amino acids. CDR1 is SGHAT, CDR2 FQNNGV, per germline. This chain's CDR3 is CASSLADNEQFF. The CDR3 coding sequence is TGTGCCAGCAGCTTAGCCGACAATGAGCAGTTCTTC.

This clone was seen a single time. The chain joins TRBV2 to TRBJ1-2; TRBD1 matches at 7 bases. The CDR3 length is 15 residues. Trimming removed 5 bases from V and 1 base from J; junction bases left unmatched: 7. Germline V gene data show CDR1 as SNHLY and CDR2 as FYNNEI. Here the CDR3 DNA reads TGTGCCAGCAGTAGACTGACAGGGATTAACTATGGCTACACCTTC. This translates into CASSRLTGINYGYTF.

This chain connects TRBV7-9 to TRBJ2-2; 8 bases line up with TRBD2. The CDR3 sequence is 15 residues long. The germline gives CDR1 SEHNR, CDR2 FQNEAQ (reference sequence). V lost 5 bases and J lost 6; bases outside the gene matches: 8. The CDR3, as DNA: TGTGCCAGCAGCCCGGGACTAGTAGAGTCCGGGGAGCTGTTTTTT. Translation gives CASSPGLVESGELFF.

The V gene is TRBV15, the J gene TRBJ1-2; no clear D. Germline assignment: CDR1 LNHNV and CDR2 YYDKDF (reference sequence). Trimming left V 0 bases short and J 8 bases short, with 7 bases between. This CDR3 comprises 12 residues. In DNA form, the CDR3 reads TGTGCCACCAGCAGAGATAAATCCGGCTACACCTTC. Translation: CATSRDKSGYTF. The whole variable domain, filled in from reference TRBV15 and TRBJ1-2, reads DAMVIQNPRYQVTQFGKPVTLSCSQTLNHNVMYWYQQKSSQAPKLLFHYYDKDFNNEADTPDNFQSRRPNTSFCFLDIRSPGLGDTAMYLCATSRDKSGYTFGSGTRLTVV.

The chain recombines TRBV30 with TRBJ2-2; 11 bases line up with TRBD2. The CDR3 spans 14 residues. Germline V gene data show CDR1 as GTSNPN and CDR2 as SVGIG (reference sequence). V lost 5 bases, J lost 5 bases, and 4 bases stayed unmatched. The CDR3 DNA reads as TGTGCCTGGTCGGGACTAGCGGTGACCGGGGAGCTGTTTTTT. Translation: CAWSGLAVTGELFF. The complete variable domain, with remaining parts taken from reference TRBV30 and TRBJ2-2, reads SQTIHQWPATLVQPVGSPLSLECTVEGTSNPNLYWYRQAAGRGLQLLFYSVGIGQISSEVPQNLSASRPQDRQFILSSKKLLLSDSGFYLCAWSGLAVTGELFFGEGSRLTVL.